This entry concerns a single T cell receptor (beta chain). What it binds is unknown. This specimen comes from a study of T cell repertoires in cytomegalovirus infection. Whole-study context: Indications of both CMV infection and matching HLA type were provided by public TCR beta signatures.

TCRdb re-called the reads with MiXCR, one entry per CDR3 protein. The top ten clones hold about 39% of a sample with approximately 470,000 distinct CDR3 sequences, 42% of them seen once. This CDR3 has 14 residues. With 7 bases removed from V and 0 bases from J, the gap between germline ends came to 12 bases. Germline V lookup: CDR1 SGHTA, CDR2 FQGNSA. Sequenced here: cultured PBMCs, sampled from culture after CMV antigen stimulation. This clonotype originated in a human donor in good health (CMV status not recorded). Some clones in this sample may be carry-over from other donors' samples. J is TRBJ2-5 and V is TRBV7-2; the D gene is possibly TRBD2 (5 bases). The CDR3 nucleotides are TGTGCCAGCACCCCTGCCGGGGACCAAGAGACCCAGTACTTC. It encodes CASTPAGDQETQYF.